The 24 T cell receptor beta chains reported below all come from one sample, sequenced in a study of chemoradiotherapy in HPV16-positive cancers. The repertoire was sequenced with immunoSEQ multiplex PCR; TCRdb's copy has only in-frame clones and lacks some. The data contain approximately 32,000 clones, about 80% of them singletons. Here the sequenced sample was blood, taken from a patient who underwent chemoradiotherapy. These receptors all stem from a human donor with HPV-associated anogenital cancer.

The chain combines TRBV18 with TRBJ1-3; D is possibly TRBD1 (5 bases). The V and J ends lost 3 bases and 4 bases respectively, with 10 bases between them. The CDR3 runs 14 residues. CDR1 KGHSH and CDR2 LQKENI come from the germline V gene. CDR3 in amino acids: CASSPRGRGNTIYF. The CDR3 region has the DNA TGTGCCAGCTCACCGCGGGGCAGGGGAAACACCATATATTTT.

This clone was seen a few times. The chain is built from TRBV19 and TRBJ1-1; TRBD1 might be the D (5 bases). CDR1 is LNHDA and CDR2 is SQIVND in the germline V gene (reference sequence). V lost 3 bases to trimming and J lost 11 bases, with 13 bases between them. This CDR3 region has 12 residues. The CDR3 reads CASSIPEGWAFF. The CDR3 nucleotides are TGTGCCAGTAGTATTCCAGAGGGGTGGGCTTTCTTT. Looking up the rest from reference TRBV19 and TRBJ1-1 gives the full variable domain: DGGITQSPKYLFRKEGQNVTLSCEQNLNHDAMYWYRQDPGQGLRLIYYSQIVNDFQKGDIAEGYSVSREKKESFPLTVTSAQKNPTAFYLCASSIPEGWAFFGQGTRLTVV.

This clone turned up a few times. V usage is TRBV5-1 and J usage is TRBJ1-2, with D hard to call. This CDR3 has 14 amino acids. The germline V gene has CDR1 SGHRS and CDR2 YFSETQ. Trimming shortened V by 3 bases and J by 4 bases, and 13 bases separated the two germline ends. In DNA form, the CDR3 reads TGCGCCAGCAGCTCGGGCGGGCAGCCCTATGGCTACACCTTC. It translates to CASSSGGQPYGYTF.

The V gene is TRBV29-1, the J gene TRBJ2-1; 8 bases are a match to TRBD1. Per germline, CDR1 SQVTM and CDR2 ANQGSEA. J gave up 6 bases and V 7 bases, and 14 bases lay outside the gene matches. This CDR3 comprises 15 residues. CDR3: CSGRTGSGLGNEQFF. DNA for the CDR3: TGCAGCGGCCGGACAGGGTCCGGGTTAGGCAATGAGCAGTTCTTC.

V and J are TRBV20-1 and TRBJ1-4; 7 nucleotides align to TRBD1. CDR1 is DFQATT and CDR2 is SNEGSKA in the germline V gene (reference sequence). The CDR3 runs to 11 residues. Trimming at V came to 1 base and at J to 12 bases, leaving 2 bases not matched to a gene. The CDR3 coding sequence is TGCAGTGCTAGAGTCGACAGGGAACTGTTTTTT. The encoded protein is CSARVDRELFF.

The chain employs TRBV4-2 and TRBJ2-3, with 12 bases aligning to TRBD2. Germline values: CDR1 LGHNA, CDR2 YNFKEQ. V gave up 1 base and J gave up 5 bases; unmatched junction bases: 1. This CDR3 contains 15 residues. The CDR3 is CASSQGTSGVDTQYF. The DNA of the CDR3 is TGTGCCAGCAGCCAAGGGACTAGCGGGGTAGATACGCAGTATTTT.

This clone came up a few times. The genes are TRBV11-1 and TRBJ1-6; no definite D call. Per germline, CDR1 SGHAT and CDR2 FQDESV (reference sequence). The CDR3 loop spans 13 amino acids. The V and J ends lost 5 bases and 3 bases respectively, with 5 bases between them. CDR3 protein: CASSVNYNSPLHF. In DNA, the CDR3 is TGTGCCAGCAGCGTAAACTATAATTCACCCCTCCACTTT.

The genes are TRBV10-3 and TRBJ2-7, with D possibly TRBD2 on 5 matching bases. V lost 3 bases, J lost 5 bases, and 11 bases lay in between. The germline V gene has CDR1 ENHRY and CDR2 SYGVKD. This CDR3 spans 13 amino acids. The CDR3 sequence: CAISDHPGNEQYF. In nucleotides, the CDR3 is TGTGCCATCAGTGACCACCCGGGGAACGAGCAGTACTTC.

The V call is TRBV5-1, the J call TRBJ2-1; 10 nucleotides line up with TRBD2. Germline V lookup: CDR1 SGHRS, CDR2 YFSETQ. The CDR3 contains 15 residues. V shed 0 bases and J 3 bases; nucleotides not matched to a gene: 0. The CDR3 loop is CASSLVAGGYNEQFF. The CDR3 DNA follows: TGCGCCAGCAGCTTGGTAGCGGGGGGCTACAATGAGCAGTTCTTC.

The DNA of the CDR3 is TGTGCCATCAGTGAGTCGTTTGGCAGGGAGCGCAAACTGTTTTTT. This encodes CAISESFGRERKLFF. The chain recombines TRBV10-3 with TRBJ1-4, with D tentatively TRBD1 (5 bases). The ends were cut back, 0 bases at V and 11 bases at J, with 16 bases in the middle. Germline CDR1 reads ENHRY; CDR2 reads SYGVKD. The CDR3 sequence is 15 residues long.

V gene TRBV29-1 combines with J gene TRBJ2-1, with D possibly being TRBD1 or TRBD2 (5 bases each). The CDR3 sequence is 14 residues long. V was pared by 4 bases and J by 7 bases, with 17 bases between. Germline V gene lookup returns CDR1 SQVTM and CDR2 ANQGSEA. The DNA for the CDR3 is TGCAGCGTTGTTCTGGGGGTAAAGCTGAATGAGCAGTTCTTC. This translates into CSVVLGVKLNEQFF.

This clone was found a few times. This rearrangement joins TRBV6-1 to TRBJ2-4; D possibly corresponds to TRBD1 (5 bases). Per germline, CDR1 MNHNS and CDR2 SASEGT. Trimming pared 1 base from V and 0 bases from J, leaving 19 bases between. This CDR3 is built from 19 residues. DNA for the CDR3: TGTGCCAGCAGTGAAGAAAGGGGAAGGGCTACATTAGCCAAAAACATTCAGTACTTC. It specifies CASSEERGRATLAKNIQYF.

This chain uses TRBV19 with TRBJ1-6; D unclear. The V gene's germline CDR1 is LNHDA and CDR2 SQIVND (reference sequence). Trimming took off 2 bases at V and 10 bases at J, with 12 bases between the two ends. The CDR3 contains 14 residues. Written as DNA, the CDR3 is TGTGCCAGTAGTATACGGGGTTCGCGCTCACCCCTCCACTTT. Residues: CASSIRGSRSPLHF.

This clone has more than one count but fewer than ten. In DNA, the CDR3 is TGTGCCAGCAGTGAAAGCCAGGGGGTTAGGGGCTACACCTTC. Translation gives CASSESQGVRGYTF. The chain links TRBV6-1 to TRBJ1-2, with TRBD1 identical over 7 bases. The CDR3 loop spans 14 amino acids. The germline gives CDR1 MNHNS, CDR2 SASEGT. After removal of 2 bases from V and 8 bases from J, the junction contained 8 bases not matched to a gene.

Written as DNA, the CDR3 is TGTGCCAGCAGTGAACGGGCCGAAAATGAAAAACTGTTTTTT. Translating it yields CASSERAENEKLFF. The chain has TRBV2 and TRBJ1-4; D is uncertain. CDR1 is SNHLY and CDR2 is FYNNEI in the germline V gene. The CDR3 length is 14 residues. Trimming took 2 bases from V and 5 from J, leaving 9 bases between them. The whole variable domain, remainder taken from reference TRBV2 and TRBJ1-4, is EPEVTQTPSHQVTQMGQEVILRCVPISNHLYFYWYRQILGQKVEFLVSFYNNEISEKSEIFDDQFSVERPDGSNFTLKIRSTKLEDSAMYFCASSERAENEKLFFGSGTQLSVL.

V gene TRBV6-4 combines with J gene TRBJ1-2; D remains ambiguous. CDR3 length: 15 amino acids. The germline V and J ends were trimmed by 8 bases and 4 bases, with 20 bases remaining between them. The germline V gene has CDR1 MRHNA and CDR2 SNTAGT. The chain's CDR3 is CASPPFDFRGYGYTF. The CDR3 bases are TGTGCCAGCCCCCCTTTCGACTTCCGGGGCTATGGCTACACCTTC.

V and J are TRBV5-1 and TRBJ2-1, with unresolved D. V was pared by 4 bases and J by 12 bases, with 17 bases between. The germline V gene encodes CDR1 SGHRS and CDR2 YFSETQ. The CDR3 contains 13 residues. The CDR3 sequence is CASSPELGLGQFF. The CDR3 DNA reads as TGCGCCAGCAGCCCAGAACTGGGTTTGGGGCAGTTCTTC.

The gene calls are TRBV7-2 and TRBJ2-5; 7 nucleotides agree with TRBD1. CDR3 size: 17 residues. Germline CDR1 SGHTA, CDR2 FQGNSA. V gave up 3 bases and J gave up 0 bases; unmatched junction bases: 10. CDR3: CASSLTGRVSYQETQYF. The CDR3, as DNA: TGTGCCAGCAGCTTGACAGGGCGAGTATCGTACCAAGAGACCCAGTACTTC.

V gene TRBV27 combines with J gene TRBJ2-6; D is unresolved. Germline-derived CDR1 and CDR2 are MNHEY and SMNVEV (reference sequence). There are 15 residues in the CDR3. Deletions cut 2 bases from V and 2 bases from J, with 7 bases between. The CDR3: CASSLGRAGANVLTF. For the CDR3, the DNA is TGTGCCAGCAGTTTAGGAAGGGCTGGGGCCAACGTCCTGACTTTC.

The V gene is TRBV5-1, the J gene TRBJ2-3; tentatively, D is TRBD2 (7 bases). Trimming cost V 7 bases and J 2 bases, with 29 bases left between them. Germline values: CDR1 SGHRS, CDR2 YFSETQ. CDR3 length: 19 amino acids. The CDR3 DNA reads as TGCGCCAGCCAAGGCAGGTCCGTTGGCGGGGGCCTCCTCACAGATACGCAGTATTTT. Translation: CASQGRSVGGGLLTDTQYF.

The J gene is TRBJ1-6, the V gene TRBV7-8, with no clear D. This CDR3 is 16 amino acids long. Trimming shortened V by 2 bases and J by 10 bases, and 18 bases separated the two germline ends. CDR1 and CDR2 from the germline V gene are SGHVS and FQNEAQ. The CDR3 sequence is CASSLSSGGKQSPLHF. The CDR3 nucleotides read TGTGCCAGCAGCTTAAGTAGCGGAGGGAAACAATCACCCCTCCACTTT.

The chain employs TRBV18 and TRBJ1-2, with 8 nucleotides matching TRBD1. Germline V lookup: CDR1 KGHSH, CDR2 LQKENI. This CDR3 spans 18 amino acids. Unmatched junction bases numbered 12, after V lost 1 base and J lost 2 bases. This CDR3 reads CASSPRSSPGQANYGYTF. The DNA of the CDR3 is TGTGCCAGCTCACCACGGTCCTCTCCGGGACAGGCAAACTATGGCTACACCTTC.

This rearrangement joins TRBV7-9 to TRBJ1-5; D unresolved. CDR1 is SEHNR and CDR2 is FQNEAQ in the germline V gene (reference sequence). The CDR3 is 13 amino acids. The V end lost 5 bases, the J end lost 3 bases, and 8 bases lay between the germline ends. CDR3 protein: CASSPMNNQPQHF. CDR3 DNA: TGTGCCAGCAGCCCAATGAACAATCAGCCCCAGCATTTT.

The CDR3: CASTEGYAEAFF. CDR3 coding DNA: TGTGCCTCTACCGAGGGTTACGCTGAAGCTTTCTTT. J is TRBJ1-1 and V is TRBV19; D gene uncertain. CDR1 and CDR2 from the germline V gene are LNHDA and SQIVND (reference sequence). V was cut by 11 bases and J by 6 bases, with 16 bases left in between. The CDR3 covers 12 residues.